What follows are 5 T cell receptor beta chains derived from one specimen sequenced in a study of blood T cell repertoires in COVID-19. Generated by immunoSEQ multiplex PCR, the TCRdb table keeps only in-frame clones and is missing some. The data hold tens of thousands of clones, with nearly 85% observed a single time. Sequencing was done on a sample of peripheral blood. These receptor sequences come from a woman of 80 years or more with acute or convalescent COVID-19.

The V and J genes are TRBV18 and TRBJ2-3, with 9 bases lining up with TRBD2. In germline, CDR1 is KGHSH, CDR2 LQKENI. The CDR3 is 16 residues long. V lost 3 bases and J lost 3; bases outside the gene matches: 7. The CDR3 DNA follows: TGTGCCAGCTCACCCAAGACTAGCGGATCGACAGATACGCAGTATTTT. Amino acid sequence: CASSPKTSGSTDTQYF.

This chain uses TRBV6-5 with TRBJ2-2, with 8 bases matching TRBD1. The germline V gene encodes CDR1 MNHEY and CDR2 SVGAGI. CDR3 size: 16 residues. Trimming at V came to 2 bases and at J to 5 bases, leaving 7 bases not matched to a gene. CDR3 coding DNA: TGTGCCAGCAGTTACGTTCCAGGGGGCGCTACCGGGGAGCTGTTTTTT. It specifies CASSYVPGGATGELFF.

The chain carries TRBV5-1 and TRBJ2-5; TRBD2 aligns across 10 bases. V shed 2 bases and J 3 bases; nucleotides not matched to a gene: 4. CDR3 length: 15 residues. Germline values: CDR1 SGHRS, CDR2 YFSETQ. For the CDR3, the DNA is TGCGCCAGCAGCTTTTCTAGCGGGAGTGAAGAGACCCAGTACTTC. Encoded protein: CASSFSSGSEETQYF.

This clone was counted between two and nine times. The chain joins TRBV13 to TRBJ2-7; 10 positions agree with TRBD2. Unmatched junction bases numbered 4, after V lost 5 bases and J lost 3 bases. CDR1 and CDR2 (germline): PRHDT, FYEKMQ (reference sequence). The CDR3 totals 14 residues. In DNA form, the CDR3 reads TGTGCCAGCAGCAGGGGACTAGCGCACTACGAGCAGTACTTC. Translation gives CASSRGLAHYEQYF.

V gene TRBV18 combines with J gene TRBJ2-7; TRBD2 is a possible D gene (6 bases). Germline V CDR1 and CDR2: KGHSH, LQKENI. Between the trimmed V and J ends, which lost 4 bases and 7 bases, there was a span of 14 bases. The CDR3 is 13 amino acids. The CDR3 loop is CASSQSGVGEQYF. CDR3 bases: TGTGCCAGCTCACAGTCGGGAGTAGGAGAGCAGTACTTC.